What follows are 17 T cell receptor beta chains derived from one specimen sequenced in a study of shared clonotypes between healthy human individuals. Generated by immunoSEQ multiplex PCR, the TCRdb table keeps only in-frame clones and is missing some. The data hold roughly 1.5 million clones, with around 98% observed a single time. Material for sequencing was naive CD4+ T cells sorted from blood. Subset noted: CD45RA+ positively selected. All receptors derive from a man aged 25 to 40 in good health.

The chain is built from TRBV6-5 and TRBJ2-1; weak D call: TRBD2 (6 bases). Germline V gives CDR1 MNHEY, CDR2 SVGAGI. The V gene lost 11 bases and the J gene lost 8 bases, with 16 bases spanning the gap. The CDR3 runs 12 residues. The CDR3 loop reads CAGGAPGDEQFF. CDR3 sequence (DNA): TGTGCCGGTGGGGCCCCGGGAGATGAGCAGTTCTTC.

The chain employs TRBV5-6 and TRBJ2-7, with 8 bases lining up with TRBD1. The CDR3 covers 15 residues. V gave up 3 bases and J gave up 2 bases; unmatched junction bases: 7. Germline V CDR1 and CDR2: SGHDT, YYEEEE. The CDR3 sequence: CASSSNPGQAYEQYF. CDR3 coding DNA: TGTGCCAGCAGCTCGAATCCGGGACAGGCCTACGAGCAGTACTTC.

V gene TRBV10-2 combines with J gene TRBJ2-7; D may be TRBD2 (5 bases). The V end was cut by 8 bases, the J end by 0 bases, with 11 bases between. Germline V lookup: CDR1 WSHSY, CDR2 SAAADI. CDR3 length: 13 residues. The CDR3 DNA reads TGCGCCAGCGGACTGGGGAGCTCCTACGAGCAGTACTTC. It encodes CASGLGSSYEQYF.

V is TRBV5-1 and J is TRBJ2-7, with TRBD1 identical over 9 bases. The CDR3 contains 16 residues. Per germline, CDR1 SGHRS and CDR2 YFSETQ. J lost 5 bases, V lost 4 bases, and 13 bases had no gene match. CDR3 coding DNA: TGCGCCAGCAGCCTCGCCCCAGGACAGGGGTCTAACGAGCAGTACTTC. Amino acid sequence: CASSLAPGQGSNEQYF.

About this clone itself: Other DNA sequences within the sample encode an identical CDR3. The V and J genes are TRBV5-1 and TRBJ2-7, with D possibly matching TRBD2 (6 bases). The CDR3 is made up of 14 amino acids. The germline V gene has CDR1 SGHRS and CDR2 YFSETQ. V dropped 0 bases and J dropped 3 bases, with 10 bases sitting between them. CDR3 coding DNA: TGCGCCAGCAGCTTGGCGGGAGTCGGCTACGAGCAGTACTTC. Protein sequence: CASSLAGVGYEQYF.

The chain links TRBV5-1 to TRBJ1-1; 8 bases line up with TRBD1. V was pared by 0 bases and J by 5 bases, with 6 bases of the junction left unmatched. The CDR3 totals 15 residues. From germline, CDR1 is SGHRS and CDR2 YFSETQ. The chain's CDR3 is CASSLEVRGRTEAFF. Written as DNA, the CDR3 is TGCGCCAGCAGCTTGGAGGTCAGGGGGCGGACTGAAGCTTTCTTT.

V usage is TRBV7-9 and J usage is TRBJ2-3; D is unclear. V was shortened by 5 bases and J by 0 bases, with 9 bases between the two germline ends. The V gene's germline CDR1 is SEHNR and CDR2 FQNEAQ (reference sequence). CDR3 length: 14 residues. The CDR3 loop reads CASSPIASTDTQYF. CDR3 coding DNA: TGTGCCAGCAGCCCTATTGCTAGCACAGATACGCAGTATTTT.

This rearrangement joins TRBV9 to TRBJ2-3; TRBD2 matches 13 bases. The CDR3 is 19 residues long. Losses at the gene ends were 3 bases for V and 1 base for J; bases not matched to a gene: 11. The germline CDR1 and CDR2 sequences are SGDLS and YYNGEE. This CDR3 is CASSASPGTSGVRTDTQYF. For the CDR3, the DNA is TGTGCCAGCAGCGCGAGTCCCGGGACTAGCGGGGTACGCACAGATACGCAGTATTTT.

This chain uses TRBV11-2 with TRBJ2-1; no definite D call. Trimming shortened V by 5 bases and J by 0 bases, and 11 bases separated the two germline ends. Germline lookup yields CDR1 SGHAT and CDR2 FQNNGV. CDR3 length: 15 amino acids. The CDR3 region is CASSPSTSSYNEQFF. The CDR3 bases are TGTGCCAGCAGCCCATCCACCAGCTCCTACAATGAGCAGTTCTTC.

The chain recombines TRBV2 with TRBJ2-1, with a tentative D call TRBD1 (5 bases). The CDR3 totals 15 residues. Trimming cost V 5 bases and J 1 base, with 12 bases left between them. Per germline, CDR1 SNHLY and CDR2 FYNNEI. CDR3 sequence (DNA): TGTGCCAGCAGTAACAGGTTCCCATCCTACAATGAGCAGTTCTTC. This codes for CASSNRFPSYNEQFF. The whole variable domain, filled in from reference TRBV2 and TRBJ2-1, reads EPEVTQTPSHQVTQMGQEVILRCVPISNHLYFYWYRQILGQKVEFLVSFYNNEISEKSEIFDDQFSVERPDGSNFTLKIRSTKLEDSAMYFCASSNRFPSYNEQFFGPGTRLTVL.

The chain joins TRBV29-1 to TRBJ2-2, with 7 bases aligning to TRBD1. Per the germline V gene, CDR1 is SQVTM and CDR2 is ANQGSEA. Trimming took 5 bases from V and 7 from J; bases not matched to a gene: 10. The CDR3 totals 14 residues. CDR3 sequence: CSVSRDRRLGELFF. The CDR3 coding sequence is TGCAGCGTTAGTAGGGACAGAAGGCTCGGGGAGCTGTTTTTT.

As concerns this clone: Sequence at one end of the junction differs from germline and may be a read error. This rearrangement joins TRBV6-5 to TRBJ2-7; 7 nucleotides align to TRBD1. Germline lookup yields CDR1 MNHEY and CDR2 SVGAGI. This CDR3 has 12 amino acids. CDR3 in amino acids: CASSPAPGQPTF. CDR3 nucleotides: TGTGCCAGCAGTCCCGCCCCGGGACAGCCAACGTTC.

The rearrangement links TRBV5-5 to TRBJ2-7; D call uncertain. The V end lost 5 bases, the J end lost 0 bases, and 12 bases lay between the germline ends. The length of the CDR3 is 14 residues. Per the germline V gene, CDR1 is SGHKS and CDR2 is YYEKEE (reference sequence). The CDR3 bases are TGTGCCAGCAGAAAGGAGATAAGCTCCTACGAGCAGTACTTC. This codes for CASRKEISSYEQYF. The full variable domain, with the rest looked up from reference TRBV5-5 and TRBJ2-7, is DAGVTQSPTHLIKTRGQQVTLRCSPISGHKSVSWYQQVLGQGPQFIFQYYEKEERGRGNFPDRFSARQFPNYSSELNVNALLLGDSALYLCASRKEISSYEQYFGPGTRLTVT.

The rearrangement uses TRBV5-4 and TRBJ2-1; 11 bases are a match to TRBD2. Per germline, CDR1 SGHNT and CDR2 YYREEE (reference sequence). The CDR3 totals 13 residues. V shed 3 bases and J 11 bases; nucleotides not matched to a gene: 4. The CDR3 DNA follows: TGTGCCAGCAGCTACGGGACTAGCGGAAAGCAGTTCTTC. This codes for CASSYGTSGKQFF.

The chain recombines TRBV4-1 with TRBJ2-1; TRBD2 agrees at 7 bases. This CDR3 comprises 17 residues. Trimming at V came to 3 bases and at J to 6 bases, leaving 14 bases not matched to a gene. CDR1 and CDR2 from the germline V gene are MGHRA and YSYEKL. DNA for the CDR3: TGCGCCAGCAGCCAGATTGCCCTGGCGGGAGCGGGCAATGAGCAGTTCTTC. This encodes CASSQIALAGAGNEQFF.

In its sample, this clone was seen once. In nucleotides, the CDR3 is TGTGCCTGGAGTGTAGGGACAGGATGGGCCGGGGAGCTGTTTTTT. Translation: CAWSVGTGWAGELFF. The rearrangement links TRBV30 to TRBJ2-2; 8 nucleotides match TRBD1. CDR3 length: 15 residues. J was trimmed by 6 bases and V by 0 bases; bases with no gene match: 6. From germline, CDR1 is GTSNPN and CDR2 SVGIG (reference sequence).

Comment on this clone: Other nucleotide sequences from this sample produce the same CDR3. V gene TRBV28 combines with J gene TRBJ2-7; no reliable D call. CDR1 is MDHEN and CDR2 is SYDVKM in the germline V gene. The CDR3 sequence is 11 residues long. V gave up 6 bases and J gave up 5 bases, with 8 bases separating them. The CDR3 is CASSRSHEQYF. CDR3 DNA: TGTGCCAGCAGCAGGTCCCACGAGCAGTACTTC.